This passage covers 8 T cell receptor beta chains from one sample sequenced in a study of spatial heterogeneity in lung cancer. As to time point: blood at routine non-recurrence follow-up after resection. TCRdb passed the 5' RACE reads through MiXCR, listing each CDR3 protein once. The table has some 30,000 distinct CDR3 sequences, about 5.3% seen once. The sample in question was PBMCs, obtained at follow-up. The receptors stem from a female donor with early-stage non-small cell lung cancer.

V is TRBV6-5 and J is TRBJ2-3; possible D gene TRBD2, 7 bases. CDR3 length equals 14 residues. V gave up 6 bases and J gave up 4 bases, with 14 bases separating them. The germline gives CDR1 MNHEY, CDR2 SVGAGI. The CDR3 sequence is CASRGGLIADTQYF. The CDR3 DNA is TGTGCCAGCAGGGGGGGGCTTATTGCAGATACGCAGTATTTT.

This clonotype was observed at least ten times. This chain links TRBV2 with TRBJ2-3; D may be TRBD1 (6 bases). CDR3 size: 14 residues. V was clipped by 6 bases and J by 4 bases, with 14 bases between them. Germline V CDR1 and CDR2: SNHLY, FYNNEI. This CDR3 reads CASRETGRADTQYF. The CDR3 coding sequence is TGTGCCAGCAGGGAAACAGGGAGAGCAGATACGCAGTATTTT.

This clonotype was seen at least ten times. The chain carries TRBV2 and TRBJ2-6; 7 nucleotides line up with TRBD1. The CDR3 is 16 residues long. Germline V gene lookup returns CDR1 SNHLY and CDR2 FYNNEI. J lost 4 bases, V lost 5 bases, and 8 bases had no gene match. The chain's CDR3 is CASSPNTGAGANVLTF. The CDR3 nucleotides are TGTGCCAGCAGTCCGAACACAGGGGCAGGGGCCAACGTCCTGACTTTC.

This clonotype has a count of ten or more. This chain uses TRBV4-3 with TRBJ2-3; D unclear. The CDR3 loop spans 15 amino acids. V shed 0 bases and J shed 0 bases, with 7 bases lying between them. Germline-derived CDR1 and CDR2 are LGHNA and YSLEER. CDR3 residues: CASSQDSVSTDTQYF. The CDR3 region has the DNA TGCGCCAGCAGCCAAGATTCAGTTAGCACAGATACGCAGTATTTT.

This clonotype was seen repeatedly, ten times or more. The V gene is TRBV18, the J gene TRBJ2-1; the D gene could be TRBD1 or TRBD2 (5 bases each). V was shortened by 3 bases and J by 7 bases, with 10 bases between the two germline ends. The CDR3 has 13 amino acids. Germline CDR1 reads KGHSH; CDR2 reads LQKENI. The CDR3 DNA reads TGTGCCAGCTCACCCCTGGGGGAGAATGAGCAGTTCTTC. As protein: CASSPLGENEQFF.

This clonotype appeared many times. For the CDR3, the DNA is TGTGCCAGCAGTCCGAGGGGGCCGAGTAACTATGGCTACACCTTC. Translation gives CASSPRGPSNYGYTF. The chain couples TRBV27 to TRBJ1-2; 7 nucleotides match TRBD1. The length of the CDR3 is 15 residues. After removal of 5 bases from V and 1 base from J, the junction contained 7 bases not matched to a gene. CDR1 is MNHEY and CDR2 is SMNVEV in the germline V gene (reference sequence).

This clonotype was seen only a few times. CDR3 sequence (DNA): TGTGCCAGCAGCACCGGGGAGGGGAACGAGCAGTACTTC. Protein sequence: CASSTGEGNEQYF. The chain joins TRBV12-3 or TRBV12-4 to TRBJ2-7, with TRBD2 identical over 7 bases. CDR3 length: 13 residues. The J segment lost 5 bases and the V segment lost 6 bases, leaving 7 bases of the junction unmatched.

This clonotype has a count of ten or more. The chain uses TRBV5-5 and TRBJ2-7; D is possibly TRBD1 (5 bases). CDR1 and CDR2 (germline): SGHKS, YYEKEE (reference sequence). The CDR3 consists of 14 residues. With 0 bases removed from V and 5 bases from J, the gap between germline ends came to 12 bases. CDR3 in DNA: TGTGCCAGCAGCTTGGTGGGCAGGGCCCACGAGCAGTACTTC. Protein: CASSLVGRAHEQYF.